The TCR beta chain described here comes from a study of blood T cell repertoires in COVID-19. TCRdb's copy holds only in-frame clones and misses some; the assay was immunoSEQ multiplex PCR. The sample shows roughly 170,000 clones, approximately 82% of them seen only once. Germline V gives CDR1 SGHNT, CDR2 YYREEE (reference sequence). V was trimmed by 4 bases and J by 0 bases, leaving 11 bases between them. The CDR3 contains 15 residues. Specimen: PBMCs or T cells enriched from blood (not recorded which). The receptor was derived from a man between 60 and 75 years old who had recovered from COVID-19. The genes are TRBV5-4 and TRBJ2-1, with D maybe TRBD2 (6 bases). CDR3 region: CASSDGGSSYNEQFF. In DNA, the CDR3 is TGTGCCAGCAGCGACGGGGGTAGCTCCTACAATGAGCAGTTCTTC.